This T cell receptor beta chain was sequenced during a study of PD-L1 blockade in urothelial cancer. Study-wide context: Analysis of blood occurred 3 weeks (second dose) and 6 weeks after treatment start.

Profiling relied on immunoSEQ multiplex PCR, and the TCRdb table lists in-frame clones only, not all of them. This sample yields about 39,000 clones, of which 85% to 90% are seen a single time; around 2% belongs to the top ten. There are 14 residues in the CDR3. CDR1 MNHNY and CDR2 SVGAGI come from the germline V gene (reference sequence). V lost 5 bases and J 4 bases, leaving 12 bases between the germline ends. This clone was detected only a few times. This sequence originates from a man aged 55 to 70 with urothelial cancer. Sample: PBMCs, taken around atezolizumab (anti-PD-L1) treatment. V usage is TRBV6-6 and J usage is TRBJ1-5; TRBD1 is a possible D gene (5 bases). The CDR3 DNA sequence: TGTGCCAGCAGTACCCGACAGCCGAATCAGCCCCAGCATTTT. Translation gives CASSTRQPNQPQHF.